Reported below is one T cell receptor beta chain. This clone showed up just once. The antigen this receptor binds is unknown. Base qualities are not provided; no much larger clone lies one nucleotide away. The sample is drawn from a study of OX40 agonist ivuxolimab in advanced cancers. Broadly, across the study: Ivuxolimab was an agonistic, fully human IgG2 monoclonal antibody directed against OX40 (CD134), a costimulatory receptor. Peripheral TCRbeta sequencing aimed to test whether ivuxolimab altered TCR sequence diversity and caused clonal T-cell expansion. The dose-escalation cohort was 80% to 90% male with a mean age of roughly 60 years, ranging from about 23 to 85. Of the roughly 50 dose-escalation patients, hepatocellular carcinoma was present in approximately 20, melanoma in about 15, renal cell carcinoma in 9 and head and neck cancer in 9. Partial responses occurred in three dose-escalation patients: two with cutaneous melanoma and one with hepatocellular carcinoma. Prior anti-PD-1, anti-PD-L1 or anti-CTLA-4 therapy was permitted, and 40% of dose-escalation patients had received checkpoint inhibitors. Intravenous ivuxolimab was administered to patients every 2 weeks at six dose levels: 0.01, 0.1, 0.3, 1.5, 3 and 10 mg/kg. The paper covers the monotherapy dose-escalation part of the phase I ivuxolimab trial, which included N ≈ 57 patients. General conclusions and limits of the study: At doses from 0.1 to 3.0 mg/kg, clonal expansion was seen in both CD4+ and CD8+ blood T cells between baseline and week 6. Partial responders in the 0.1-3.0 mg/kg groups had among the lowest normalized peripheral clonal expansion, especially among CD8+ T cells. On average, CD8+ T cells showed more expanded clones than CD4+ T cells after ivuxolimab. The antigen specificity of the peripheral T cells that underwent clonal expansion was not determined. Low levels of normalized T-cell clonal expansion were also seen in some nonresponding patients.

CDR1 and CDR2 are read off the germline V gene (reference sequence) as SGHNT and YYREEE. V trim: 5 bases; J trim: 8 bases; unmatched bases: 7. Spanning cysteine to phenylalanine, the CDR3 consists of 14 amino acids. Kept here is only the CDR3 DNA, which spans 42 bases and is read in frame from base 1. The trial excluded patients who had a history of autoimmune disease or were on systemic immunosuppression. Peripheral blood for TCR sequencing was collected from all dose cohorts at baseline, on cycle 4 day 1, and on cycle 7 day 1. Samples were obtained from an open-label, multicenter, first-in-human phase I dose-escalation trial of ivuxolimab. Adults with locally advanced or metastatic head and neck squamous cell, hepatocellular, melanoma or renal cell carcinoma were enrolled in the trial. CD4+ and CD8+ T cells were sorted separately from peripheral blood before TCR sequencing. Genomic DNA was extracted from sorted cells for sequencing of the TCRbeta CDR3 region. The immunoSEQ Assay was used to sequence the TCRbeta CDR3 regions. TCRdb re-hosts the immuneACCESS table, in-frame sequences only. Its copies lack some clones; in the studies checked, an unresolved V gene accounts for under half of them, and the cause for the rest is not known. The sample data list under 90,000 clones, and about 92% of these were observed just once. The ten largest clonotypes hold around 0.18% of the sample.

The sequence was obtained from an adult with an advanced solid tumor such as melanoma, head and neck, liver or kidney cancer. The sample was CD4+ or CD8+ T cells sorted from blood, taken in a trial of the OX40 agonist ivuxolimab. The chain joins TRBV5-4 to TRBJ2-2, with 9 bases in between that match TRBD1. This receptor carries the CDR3 CASRPDRGRGELFF. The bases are TGTGCCAGCAGGCCGGACAGGGGTAGGGGGGAGCTGTTTTTT.